The clone carrying this T cell receptor beta chain was observed many times. Its antigen is unknown. This specimen belongs to a study of CD8 T cells in ankylosing spondylitis. TCRdb passed the 5' RACE reads through MiXCR, listing each CDR3 protein once. Of tens of thousands of distinct CDR3 sequences in the sample, 6% were seen once. Study-wide points: Relatively rare in peripheral blood, disease-linked clones were also CD8+. Ankylosing spondylitis blood appeared to carry a characteristic TCR beta motif of roughly 8 highly homologous variants. Some motif variants had been reported before (in reactive arthritis synovial fluid and blood).

Deletions cut 6 bases from V and 2 bases from J, with 14 bases between. The CDR3 has 15 amino acids. Germline CDR1 is MNHEY and CDR2 is SMNVEV (reference sequence). The sample was blood, either unsorted or a sorted T cell fraction (not recorded which). The sequence was obtained from a male donor with ankylosing spondylitis or in good health (not recorded which). The chain joins TRBV27 to TRBJ1-5; TRBD1 is a possible D gene (6 bases). CDR3 protein: CASSDRWQGNQPQHF. CDR3 sequence (DNA): TGTGCCAGCAGCGACAGGTGGCAGGGCAATCAGCCCCAGCATTTT.